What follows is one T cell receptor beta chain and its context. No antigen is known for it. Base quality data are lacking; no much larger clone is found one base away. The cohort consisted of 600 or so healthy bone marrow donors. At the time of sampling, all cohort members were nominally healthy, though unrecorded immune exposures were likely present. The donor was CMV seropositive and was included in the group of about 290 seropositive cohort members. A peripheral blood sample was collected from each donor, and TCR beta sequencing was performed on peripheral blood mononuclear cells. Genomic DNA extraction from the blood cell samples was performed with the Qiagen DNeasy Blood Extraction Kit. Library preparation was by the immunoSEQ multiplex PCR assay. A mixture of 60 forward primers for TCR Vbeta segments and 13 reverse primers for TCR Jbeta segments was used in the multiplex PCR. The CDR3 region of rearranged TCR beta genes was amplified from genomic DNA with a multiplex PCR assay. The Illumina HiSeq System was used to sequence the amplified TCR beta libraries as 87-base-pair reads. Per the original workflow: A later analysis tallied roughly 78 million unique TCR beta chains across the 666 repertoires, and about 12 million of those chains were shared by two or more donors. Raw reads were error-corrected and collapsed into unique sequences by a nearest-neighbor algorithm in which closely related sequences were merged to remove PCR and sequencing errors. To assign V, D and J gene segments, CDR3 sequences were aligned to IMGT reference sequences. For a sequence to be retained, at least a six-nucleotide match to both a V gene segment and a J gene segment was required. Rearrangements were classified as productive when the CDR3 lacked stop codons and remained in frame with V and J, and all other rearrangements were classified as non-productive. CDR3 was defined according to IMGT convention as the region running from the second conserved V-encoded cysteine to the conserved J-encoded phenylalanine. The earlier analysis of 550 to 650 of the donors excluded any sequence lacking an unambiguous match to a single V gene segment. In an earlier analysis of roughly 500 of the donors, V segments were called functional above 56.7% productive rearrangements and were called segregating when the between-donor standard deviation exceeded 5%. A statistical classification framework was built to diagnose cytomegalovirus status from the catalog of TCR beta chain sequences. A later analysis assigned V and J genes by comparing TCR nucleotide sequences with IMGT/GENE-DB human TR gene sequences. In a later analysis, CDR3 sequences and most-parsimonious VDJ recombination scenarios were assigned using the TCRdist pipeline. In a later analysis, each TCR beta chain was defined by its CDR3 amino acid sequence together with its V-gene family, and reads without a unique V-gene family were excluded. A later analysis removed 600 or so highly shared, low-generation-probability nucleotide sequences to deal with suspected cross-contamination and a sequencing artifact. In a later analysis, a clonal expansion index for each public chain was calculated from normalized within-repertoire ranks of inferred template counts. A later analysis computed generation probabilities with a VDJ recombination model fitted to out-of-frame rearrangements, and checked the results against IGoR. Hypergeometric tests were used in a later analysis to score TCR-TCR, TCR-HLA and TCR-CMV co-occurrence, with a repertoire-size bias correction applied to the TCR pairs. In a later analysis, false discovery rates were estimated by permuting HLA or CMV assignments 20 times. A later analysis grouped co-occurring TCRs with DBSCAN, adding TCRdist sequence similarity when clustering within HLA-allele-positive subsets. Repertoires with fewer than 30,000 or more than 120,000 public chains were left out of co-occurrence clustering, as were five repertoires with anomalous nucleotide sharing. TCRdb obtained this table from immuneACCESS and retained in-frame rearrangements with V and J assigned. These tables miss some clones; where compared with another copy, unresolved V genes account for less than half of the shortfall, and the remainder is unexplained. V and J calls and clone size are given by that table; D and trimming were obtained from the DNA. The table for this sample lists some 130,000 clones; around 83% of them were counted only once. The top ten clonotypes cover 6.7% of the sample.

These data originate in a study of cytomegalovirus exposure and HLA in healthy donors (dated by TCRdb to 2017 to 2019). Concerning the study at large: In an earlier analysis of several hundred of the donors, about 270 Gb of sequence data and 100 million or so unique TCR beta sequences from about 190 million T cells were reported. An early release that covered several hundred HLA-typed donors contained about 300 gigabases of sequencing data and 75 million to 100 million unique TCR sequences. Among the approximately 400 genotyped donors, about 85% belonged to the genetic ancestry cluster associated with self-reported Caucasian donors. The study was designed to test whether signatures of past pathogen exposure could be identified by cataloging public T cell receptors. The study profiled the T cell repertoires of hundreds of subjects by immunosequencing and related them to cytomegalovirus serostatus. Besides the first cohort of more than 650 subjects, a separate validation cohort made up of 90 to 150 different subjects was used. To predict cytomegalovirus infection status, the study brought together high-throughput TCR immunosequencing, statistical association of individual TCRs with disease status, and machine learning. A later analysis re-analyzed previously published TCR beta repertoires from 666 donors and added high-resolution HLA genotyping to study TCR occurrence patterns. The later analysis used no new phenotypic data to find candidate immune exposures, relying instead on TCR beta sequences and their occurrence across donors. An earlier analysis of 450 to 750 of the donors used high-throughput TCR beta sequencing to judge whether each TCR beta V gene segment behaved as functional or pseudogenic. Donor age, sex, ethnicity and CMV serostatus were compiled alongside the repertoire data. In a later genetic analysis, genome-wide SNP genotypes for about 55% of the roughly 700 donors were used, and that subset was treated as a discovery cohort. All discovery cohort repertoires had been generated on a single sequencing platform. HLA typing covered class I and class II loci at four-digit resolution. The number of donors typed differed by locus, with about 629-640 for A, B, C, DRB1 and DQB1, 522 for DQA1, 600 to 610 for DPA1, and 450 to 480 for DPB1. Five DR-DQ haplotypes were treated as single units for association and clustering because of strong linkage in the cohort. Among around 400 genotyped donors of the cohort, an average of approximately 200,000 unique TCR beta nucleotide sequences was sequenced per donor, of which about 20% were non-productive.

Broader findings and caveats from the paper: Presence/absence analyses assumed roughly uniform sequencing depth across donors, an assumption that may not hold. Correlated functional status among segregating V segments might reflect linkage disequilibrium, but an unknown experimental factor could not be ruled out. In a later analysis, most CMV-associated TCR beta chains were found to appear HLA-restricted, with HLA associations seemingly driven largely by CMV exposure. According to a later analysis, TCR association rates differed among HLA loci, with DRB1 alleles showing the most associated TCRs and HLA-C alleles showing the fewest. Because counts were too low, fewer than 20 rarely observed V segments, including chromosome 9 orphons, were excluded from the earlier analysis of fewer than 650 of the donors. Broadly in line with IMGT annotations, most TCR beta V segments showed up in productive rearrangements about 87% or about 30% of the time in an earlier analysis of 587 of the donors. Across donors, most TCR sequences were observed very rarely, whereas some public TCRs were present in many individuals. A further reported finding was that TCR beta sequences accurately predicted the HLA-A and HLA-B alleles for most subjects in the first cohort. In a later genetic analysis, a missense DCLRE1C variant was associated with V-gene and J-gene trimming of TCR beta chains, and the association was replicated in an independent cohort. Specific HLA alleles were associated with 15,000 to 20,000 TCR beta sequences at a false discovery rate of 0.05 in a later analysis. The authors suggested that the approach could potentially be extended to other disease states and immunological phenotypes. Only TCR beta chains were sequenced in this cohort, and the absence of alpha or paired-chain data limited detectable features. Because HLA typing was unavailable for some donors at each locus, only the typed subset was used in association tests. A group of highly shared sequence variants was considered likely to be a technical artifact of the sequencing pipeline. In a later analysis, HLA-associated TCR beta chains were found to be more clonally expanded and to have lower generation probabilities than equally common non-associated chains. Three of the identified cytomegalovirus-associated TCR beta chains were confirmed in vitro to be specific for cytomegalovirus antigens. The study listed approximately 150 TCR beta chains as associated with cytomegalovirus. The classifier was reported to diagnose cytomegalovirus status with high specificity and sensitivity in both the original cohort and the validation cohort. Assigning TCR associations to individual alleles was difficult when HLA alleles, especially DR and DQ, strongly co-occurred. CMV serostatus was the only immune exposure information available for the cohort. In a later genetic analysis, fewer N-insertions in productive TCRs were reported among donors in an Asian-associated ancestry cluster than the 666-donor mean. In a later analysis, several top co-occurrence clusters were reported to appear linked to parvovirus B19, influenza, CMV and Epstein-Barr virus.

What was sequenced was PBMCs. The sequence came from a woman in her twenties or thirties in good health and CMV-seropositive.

The CDR3 region reads CASERSSYNEQFF. The bases read TGTGCCAGCGAGAGGAGCTCCTACAATGAGCAGTTCTTC. The chain was built from TRBV7-9 and TRBJ2-1; there is no confident call for the D gene. The CDR3 contains 13 residues, cysteine and phenylalanine counted. The CDR3 DNA has 39 bases and is translated from base 1. V drops 8 bases and J drops 0 bases, leaving 8 bases in between. CDR1 and CDR2 were assigned from the germline V gene (reference sequence) as SEHNR and FQNEAQ.